What follows are 5 T cell receptor beta chains derived from one specimen sequenced in a study of blood T cell repertoires in COVID-19. This table comes from immunoSEQ multiplex PCR, and its TCRdb copy is limited to in-frame clones, with some not included. The repertoire has roughly 100,000 clones, over 65% of them found once; the top ten carry 3.5% to 5%. The sample comprised peripheral blood. These receptors originate from a human donor in a cohort sampled during active COVID-19.

The chain is built from TRBV6-5 and TRBJ1-5; tentative D call: TRBD1 (5 bases). Germline CDR1 and CDR2: MNHEY and SVGAGI. CDR3 size: 13 residues. The V gene lost 1 base and the J gene lost 5 bases, with 6 bases spanning the gap. The DNA of the CDR3 is TGTGCCAGCAGTTACTTCAGGGATCAGCCCCAGCATTTT. Protein: CASSYFRDQPQHF.

The chain carries TRBV18 and TRBJ2-5; TRBD2 matches at 9 bases. V trimming: 2 bases; J trimming: 5 bases; junction bases outside the gene matches: 9. Germline values: CDR1 KGHSH, CDR2 LQKENI. This CDR3 comprises 16 residues. The DNA for the CDR3 is TGTGCCAGCTCACCAGGCGTGGCTAGCGGGGTCGAGACCCAGTACTTC. This encodes CASSPGVASGVETQYF.

To note about this clone: An end of the junction differs from the germline gene, which may be a read error. The CDR3 protein is CASTLTSGVNSPLHF. The CDR3 DNA follows: TGTGCCAGCACCTTAACGAGCGGAGTTAATTCACCCCTCCACTTT. The chain joins TRBV7-8 to TRBJ1-6; D not resolved. Germline values: CDR1 SGHVS, CDR2 FQNEAQ. The CDR3 spans 15 residues. The variable domain in full, completed from reference TRBV7-8 and TRBJ1-6, reads GAGVSQSPRYKVAKRGQDVALRCDPISGHVSLFWYQQALGQGPEFLTYFQNEAQLDKSGLPSDRFFAERPEGSVSTLKIQRTQQEDSAVYLCASTLTSGVNSPLHFGNGTRLTVT.

This chain uses TRBV6-5 with TRBJ1-5; 9 positions match TRBD1. Trimming took 3 bases from V and 9 from J; bases not matched to a gene: 6. There are 14 residues in the CDR3. Germline-derived CDR1 and CDR2 are MNHEY and SVGAGI. The CDR3 loop is CASSYGQGSAPQHF. CDR3 DNA sequence: TGTGCCAGCAGTTATGGACAGGGGAGTGCGCCCCAGCATTTT.

V and J are TRBV12-3 or TRBV12-4 and TRBJ2-3; weak D call: TRBD2 (5 bases). V gave up 8 bases and J gave up 5 bases, with 11 bases separating them. CDR3 length equals 12 residues. This CDR3 is CASETLGDTQYF. In DNA form, the CDR3 reads TGTGCCAGCGAAACACTAGGAGATACGCAGTATTTT.